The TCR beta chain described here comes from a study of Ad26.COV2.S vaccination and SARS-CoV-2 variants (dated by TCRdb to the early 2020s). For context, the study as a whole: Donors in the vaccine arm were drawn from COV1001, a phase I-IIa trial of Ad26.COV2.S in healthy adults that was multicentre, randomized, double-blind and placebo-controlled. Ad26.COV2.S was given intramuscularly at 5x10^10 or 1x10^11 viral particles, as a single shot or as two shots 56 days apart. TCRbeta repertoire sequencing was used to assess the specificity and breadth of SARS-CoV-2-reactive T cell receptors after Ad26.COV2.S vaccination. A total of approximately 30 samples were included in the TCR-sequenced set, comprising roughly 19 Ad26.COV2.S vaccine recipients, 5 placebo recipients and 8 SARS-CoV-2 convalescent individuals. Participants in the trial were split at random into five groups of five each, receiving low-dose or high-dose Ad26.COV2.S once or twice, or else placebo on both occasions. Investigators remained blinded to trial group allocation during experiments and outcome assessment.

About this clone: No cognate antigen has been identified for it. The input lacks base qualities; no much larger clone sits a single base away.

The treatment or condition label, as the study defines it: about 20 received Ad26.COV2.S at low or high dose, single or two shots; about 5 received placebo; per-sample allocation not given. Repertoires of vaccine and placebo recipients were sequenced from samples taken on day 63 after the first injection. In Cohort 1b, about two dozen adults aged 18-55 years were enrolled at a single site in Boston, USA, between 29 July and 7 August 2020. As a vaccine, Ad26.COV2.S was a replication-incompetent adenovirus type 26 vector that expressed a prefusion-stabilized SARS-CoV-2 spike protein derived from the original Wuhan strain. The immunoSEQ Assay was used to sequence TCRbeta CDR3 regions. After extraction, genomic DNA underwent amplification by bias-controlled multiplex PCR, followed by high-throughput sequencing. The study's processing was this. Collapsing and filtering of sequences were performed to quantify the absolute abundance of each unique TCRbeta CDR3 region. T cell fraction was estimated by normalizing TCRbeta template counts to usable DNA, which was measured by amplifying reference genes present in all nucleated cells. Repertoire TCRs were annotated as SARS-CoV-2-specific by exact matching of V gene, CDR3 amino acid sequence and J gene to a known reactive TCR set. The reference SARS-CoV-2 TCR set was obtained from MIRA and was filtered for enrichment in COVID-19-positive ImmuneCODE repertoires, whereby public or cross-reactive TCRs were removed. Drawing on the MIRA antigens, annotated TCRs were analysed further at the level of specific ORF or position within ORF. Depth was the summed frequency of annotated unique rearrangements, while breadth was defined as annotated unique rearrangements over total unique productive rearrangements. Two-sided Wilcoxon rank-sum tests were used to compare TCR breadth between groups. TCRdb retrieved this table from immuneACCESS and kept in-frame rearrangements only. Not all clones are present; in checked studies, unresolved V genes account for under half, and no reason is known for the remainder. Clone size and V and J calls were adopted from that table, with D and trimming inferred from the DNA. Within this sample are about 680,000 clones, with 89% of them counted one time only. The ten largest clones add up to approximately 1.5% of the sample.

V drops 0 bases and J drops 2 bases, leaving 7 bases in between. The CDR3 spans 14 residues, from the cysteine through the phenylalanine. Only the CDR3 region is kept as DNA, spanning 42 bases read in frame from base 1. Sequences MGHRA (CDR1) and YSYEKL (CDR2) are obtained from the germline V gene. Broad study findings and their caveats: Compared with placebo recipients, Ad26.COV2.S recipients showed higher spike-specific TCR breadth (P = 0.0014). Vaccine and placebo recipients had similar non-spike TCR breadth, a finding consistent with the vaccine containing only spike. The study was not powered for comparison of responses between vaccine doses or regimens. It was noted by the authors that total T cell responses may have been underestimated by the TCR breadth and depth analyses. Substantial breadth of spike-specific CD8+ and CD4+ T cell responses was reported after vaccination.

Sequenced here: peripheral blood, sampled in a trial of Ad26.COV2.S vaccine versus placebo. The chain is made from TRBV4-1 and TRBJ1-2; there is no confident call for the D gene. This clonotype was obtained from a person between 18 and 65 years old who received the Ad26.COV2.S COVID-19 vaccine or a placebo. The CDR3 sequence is CASSQERQNYGYTF. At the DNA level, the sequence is TGCGCCAGCAGCCAAGAAAGGCAGAACTATGGCTACACCTTC.